The sequence of this T cell receptor beta chain was determined in a study of OX40 agonist ivuxolimab in advanced cancers. Study in general: With ivuxolimab, an agonistic anti-OX40 (CD134) antibody, patients were treated. Ivuxolimab doses were 0.01, 0.1, 0.3, 1.5, 3 or 10 mg/kg every 2 weeks. Dose-escalation patients were diagnosed with hepatocellular carcinoma, melanoma, renal cell cancer or head and neck cancer. Partial responses, seen in three patients, involved one hepatocellular carcinoma and two cutaneous melanomas.

The protocol was immunoSEQ multiplex PCR, while the TCRdb copy is restricted to in-frame clones and leaves out a portion. The sample shows about 57,000 clones, about 85% of them seen only once. Per germline, CDR1 SGHNT and CDR2 YYREEE (reference sequence). This CDR3 is 15 amino acids long. Trimming took off 4 bases at V and 1 base at J, with 13 bases between the two ends. The input for sequencing was CD4+ or CD8+ T cells sorted from blood, taken in a trial of the OX40 agonist ivuxolimab. The TCR was taken from an adult with an advanced solid tumor such as melanoma, head and neck, liver or kidney cancer. The V call is TRBV5-4, the J call TRBJ2-3; perhaps TRBD1 as D (5 bases). CDR3 sequence (DNA): TGTGCCAGCAGCCAATGGGGCGACCGCACAGATACGCAGTATTTT. It translates to CASSQWGDRTDTQYF.